The present T cell receptor beta chain was sequenced within a study of a mutant IDH1 vaccine in newly diagnosed glioma. The wider study: Patients received eight vaccinations in weeks 1, 3, 5, 7, 11, 15, 19, 23. Earlier treatment was radiotherapy, temozolomide, or both, with most getting both. Regarding the study as a whole: Pseudoprogression appeared independent of alterations in top peripheral clonotypes.

Time point denoted: week 23, last vaccination. The content of each vaccine dose was 300 ug of mutant IDH1 20-mer peptide, and topical imiquimod accompanied it. New WHO grade 3 or 4 astrocytomas that were IDH1-mutant and ATRX-lost occurred in the donors. For this clone: The target antigen is unknown.

Clones were sequenced by immunoSEQ multiplex PCR, and TCRdb holds only the in-frame ones, with some missing. This sample has 88,000 or so clones; 65% to 90% occur once, and the top ten carry 2% to 2.5%. The CDR3 consists of 16 residues. CDR1 is SGHRS, CDR2 YFSETQ, per germline. V shed 3 bases and J 0 bases; nucleotides not matched to a gene: 4. The sample was PBMCs, taken from a glioma patient whose treatment included an IDH1 peptide vaccine. This chain uses TRBV5-1 with TRBJ1-3, with 9 bases lining up with TRBD1. This sequence was found in a man under 40 with glioma. Some clones in this sample may be carry-over from other donors' samples. The CDR3 loop reads CASSSGQGLSGNTIYF. CDR3 nucleotides: TGCGCCAGCAGCTCGGGACAGGGCCTCTCTGGAAACACCATATATTTT.